This TCR beta chain was recovered during a study of blood T cell repertoires in COVID-19. Whole-study context: Collection of acute and convalescent COVID-19 samples took place in the United States, Italy and Spain. The cDNA or gDNA used as material had been derived from T cells, B-cell-depleted T cells, or PBMCs.

Germline-derived CDR1 and CDR2 are SGHNT and YENEEA. V was clipped by 5 bases and J by 0 bases; unmatched bases: 6. The CDR3 loop spans 15 amino acids. The assay was immunoSEQ multiplex PCR, and TCRdb's table has in-frame clones only and misses some. There are fewer than 250,000 clones in the sample; 83% occur only once, and 2% to 3% lies in the top ten. This TCR was sampled from a woman in her 40s with active or convalescent COVID-19. The rearrangement links TRBV11-3 to TRBJ1-2, with TRBD1 matching 7 bases. Sequenced sample: peripheral blood. DNA for the CDR3: TGTGCCAGCAGCACCCGACAGGGAGCTAACTATGGCTACACCTTC. Translated, it gives CASSTRQGANYGYTF. Variable domain in full (rest from reference TRBV11-3 and TRBJ1-2): EAGVVQSPRYKIIEKKQPVAFWCNPISGHNTLYWYLQNLGQGPELLIRYENEEAVDDSQLPKDRFSAERLKGVDSTLKIQPAELGDSAVYLCASSTRQGANYGYTFGSGTRLTVV.